This T cell receptor beta chain emerged from a study of CD8+ T cells in alopecia areata. As for the study in general: Treatment of the treated patients consisted of oral tofacitinib, 5 to 10 mg twice daily.

This clone was picked up one time. Following RNA extraction, reverse transcription yielded cDNA that acted as the sequencing template. Generated by immunoSEQ multiplex PCR, the TCRdb table keeps only in-frame clones and is missing some. This table holds some 210,000 clones, 66% found once. The treatment: oral pan-JAK inhibitor, 5-10 mg twice daily. Peripheral blood samples and lesional scalp punch biopsies were obtained from alopecia areata patients. Germline V gene lookup returns CDR1 LGHNA and CDR2 YSLEER. V was shortened by 4 bases and J by 1 base, with 7 bases between the two germline ends. CDR3 length: 13 amino acids.

This chain connects TRBV4-3 to TRBJ1-1; D is undetermined. The starting material was CD4+ T cells sorted from blood, obtained around week 46, from a patient treated with tofacitinib. The origin of this receptor is a human donor with alopecia areata. The CDR3 is CASSRTRNTEAFF. The CDR3 nucleotides read TGCGCCAGCAGCCGGACTAGGAACACTGAAGCTTTCTTT.